Here is one TCR beta chain with its context. The data originate from a study of early T cells in non-severe SARS-CoV-2 infection. Using its own MiXCR run on the 5' RACE reads, TCRdb lists one record per CDR3 protein. The profile shows about 82,000 distinct CDR3 sequences, less than 15% of them singletons. The clonotype was recovered from an adult who was a healthcare worker with PCR-confirmed SARS-CoV-2 infection or an uninfected control (not recorded which). Sequenced sample: whole blood.

Here the CDR3 DNA reads TGCAGTGCTAGAGATATGCAGACTCCGAACACTGAAGCTTTCTTT. Encoded protein: CSARDMQTPNTEAFF. The chain has TRBV20-1 and TRBJ1-1; D unclear. The CDR3 spans 15 residues. V lost 0 bases to trimming and J lost 1 base, with 12 bases between them. CDR1 is DFQATT, CDR2 SNEGSKA, per germline (reference sequence).